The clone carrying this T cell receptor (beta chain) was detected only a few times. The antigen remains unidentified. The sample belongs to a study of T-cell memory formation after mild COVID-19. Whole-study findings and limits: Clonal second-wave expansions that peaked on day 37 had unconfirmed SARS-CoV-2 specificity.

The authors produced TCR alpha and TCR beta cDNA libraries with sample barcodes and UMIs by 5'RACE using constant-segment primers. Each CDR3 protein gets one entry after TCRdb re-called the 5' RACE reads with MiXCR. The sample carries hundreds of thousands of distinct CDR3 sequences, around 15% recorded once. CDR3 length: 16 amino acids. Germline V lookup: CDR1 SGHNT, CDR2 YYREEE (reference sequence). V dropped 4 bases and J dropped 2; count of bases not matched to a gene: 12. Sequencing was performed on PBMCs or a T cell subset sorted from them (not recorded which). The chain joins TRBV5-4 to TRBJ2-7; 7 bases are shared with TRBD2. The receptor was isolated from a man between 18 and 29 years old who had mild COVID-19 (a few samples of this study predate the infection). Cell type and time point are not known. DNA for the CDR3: TGTGCCAGCAGCCCTGGTACCGGGGGGAGGGCCTACGAGCAGTACTTC. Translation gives CASSPGTGGRAYEQYF.